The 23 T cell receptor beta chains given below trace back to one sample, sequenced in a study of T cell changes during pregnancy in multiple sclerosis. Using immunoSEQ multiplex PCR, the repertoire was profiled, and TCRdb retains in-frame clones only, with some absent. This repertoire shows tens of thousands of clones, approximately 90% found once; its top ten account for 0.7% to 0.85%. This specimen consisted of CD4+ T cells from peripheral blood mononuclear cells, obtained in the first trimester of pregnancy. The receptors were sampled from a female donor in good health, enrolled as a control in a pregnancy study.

The CDR3 is CASSFIYMGSSGRHLGEQYF. The DNA of the CDR3 is TGTGCCAGCAGTTTCATTTATATGGGGAGTAGCGGGAGACACCTGGGCGAGCAGTACTTC. V and J are TRBV28 and TRBJ2-7; TRBD2 matches 9 bases. The CDR3 is 20 amino acids. Germline V gives CDR1 MDHEN, CDR2 SYDVKM. V gave up 3 bases and J gave up 6 bases; unmatched junction bases: 24.

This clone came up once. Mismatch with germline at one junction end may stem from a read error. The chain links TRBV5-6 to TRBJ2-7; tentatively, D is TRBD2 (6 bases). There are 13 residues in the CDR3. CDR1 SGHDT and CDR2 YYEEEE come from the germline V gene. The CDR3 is CASRLAPGEEQYF. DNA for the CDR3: TGTGCCAGCAGATTGGCTCCGGGGGAGGAGCAGTACTTC.

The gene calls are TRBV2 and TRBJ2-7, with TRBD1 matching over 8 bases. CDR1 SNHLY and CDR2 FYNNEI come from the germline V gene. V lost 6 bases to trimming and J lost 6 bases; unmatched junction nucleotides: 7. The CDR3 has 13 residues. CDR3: CASRGRTGIEQYF. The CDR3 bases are TGTGCCAGCAGAGGACGGACAGGGATCGAGCAGTACTTC.

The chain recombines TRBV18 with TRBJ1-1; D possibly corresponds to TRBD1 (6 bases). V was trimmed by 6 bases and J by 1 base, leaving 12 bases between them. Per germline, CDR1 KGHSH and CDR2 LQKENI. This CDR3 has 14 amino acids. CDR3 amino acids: CASSRDIENTEAFF. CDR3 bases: TGTGCCAGCTCCCGGGACATAGAGAACACTGAAGCTTTCTTT.

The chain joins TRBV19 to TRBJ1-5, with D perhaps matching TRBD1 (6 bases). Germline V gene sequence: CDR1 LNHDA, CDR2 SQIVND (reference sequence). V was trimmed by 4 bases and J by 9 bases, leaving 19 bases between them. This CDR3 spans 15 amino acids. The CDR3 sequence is CASSTGHGAVLPQHF. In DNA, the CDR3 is TGTGCCAGTAGTACGGGACACGGTGCCGTCCTGCCCCAGCATTTT.

The CDR3 loop is CATSRDPIYLLDQLGGHQETQYF. The DNA for the CDR3 is TGTGCCACCAGCAGAGATCCGATTTATCTCTTGGATCAACTGGGAGGGCACCAAGAGACCCAGTACTTC. The chain combines TRBV15 with TRBJ2-5, with 7 positions matching TRBD2. The length of the CDR3 is 23 residues. The J segment lost 0 bases and the V segment lost 0 bases, leaving 25 bases of the junction unmatched. CDR1 LNHNV and CDR2 YYDKDF come from the germline V gene (reference sequence).

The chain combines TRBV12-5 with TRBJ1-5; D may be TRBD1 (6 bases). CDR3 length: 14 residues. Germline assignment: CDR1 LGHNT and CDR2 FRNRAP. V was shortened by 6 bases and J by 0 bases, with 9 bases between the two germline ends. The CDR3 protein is CASGRTVSNQPQHF. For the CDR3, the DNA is TGTGCTAGTGGCCGGACAGTTAGCAATCAGCCCCAGCATTTT.

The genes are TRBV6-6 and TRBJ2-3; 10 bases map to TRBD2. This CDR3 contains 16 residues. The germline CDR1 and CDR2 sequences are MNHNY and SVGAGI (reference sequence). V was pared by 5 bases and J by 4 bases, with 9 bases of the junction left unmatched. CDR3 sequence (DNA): TGTGCCAGCAGTCCCTCTAGCGGGAGTAGGGCAGATACGCAGTATTTT. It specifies CASSPSSGSRADTQYF.

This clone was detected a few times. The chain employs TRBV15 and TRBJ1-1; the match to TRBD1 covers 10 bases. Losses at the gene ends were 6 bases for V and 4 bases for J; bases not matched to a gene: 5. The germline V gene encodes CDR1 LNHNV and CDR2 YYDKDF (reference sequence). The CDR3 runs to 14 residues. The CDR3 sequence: CATRGTGATTEAFF. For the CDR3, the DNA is TGTGCCACCAGGGGGACAGGGGCTACCACTGAAGCTTTCTTT.

CDR3 region: CASSQDRGEQFF. CDR3 in DNA: TGTGCCAGCAGCCAGGACAGGGGCGAGCAGTTCTTC. This chain links TRBV11-2 with TRBJ2-1; 9 nucleotides agree with TRBD1. Trimming removed 5 bases from V and 10 bases from J; junction bases left unmatched: 3. Germline lookup yields CDR1 SGHAT and CDR2 FQNNGV. The CDR3 is 12 amino acids.

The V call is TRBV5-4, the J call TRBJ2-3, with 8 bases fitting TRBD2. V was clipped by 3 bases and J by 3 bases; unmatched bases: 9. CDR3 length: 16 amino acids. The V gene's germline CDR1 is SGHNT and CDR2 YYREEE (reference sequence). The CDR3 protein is CASSSGAGGPTDTQYF. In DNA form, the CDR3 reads TGTGCCAGCAGCTCCGGGGCGGGGGGCCCGACAGATACGCAGTATTTT. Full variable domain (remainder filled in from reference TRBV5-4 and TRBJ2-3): ETGVTQSPTHLIKTRGQQVTLRCSSQSGHNTVSWYQQALGQGPQFIFQYYREEENGRGNFPPRFSGLQFPNYSSELNVNALELDDSALYLCASSSGAGGPTDTQYFGPGTRLTVL.

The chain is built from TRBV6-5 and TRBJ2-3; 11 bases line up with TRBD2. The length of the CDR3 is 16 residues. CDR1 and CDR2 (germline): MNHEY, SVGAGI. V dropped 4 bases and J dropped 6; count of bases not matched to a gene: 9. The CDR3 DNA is TGTGCCAGCAGTTCTCTAGCGGGGGGCCCCCCGGATACGCAGTATTTT. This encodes CASSSLAGGPPDTQYF.

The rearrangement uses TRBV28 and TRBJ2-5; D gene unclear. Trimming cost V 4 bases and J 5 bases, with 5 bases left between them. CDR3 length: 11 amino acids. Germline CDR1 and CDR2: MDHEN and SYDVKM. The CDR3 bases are TGTGCCAGCAGTTGGCTTGAGACCCAGTACTTC. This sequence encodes CASSWLETQYF.

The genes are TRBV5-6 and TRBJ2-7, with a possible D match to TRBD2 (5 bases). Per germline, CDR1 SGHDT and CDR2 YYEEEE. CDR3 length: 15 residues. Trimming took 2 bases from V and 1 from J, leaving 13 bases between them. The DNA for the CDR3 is TGTGCCAGCAGCTTCGGTCGGGGAAAGTCCTACGAGCAGTACTTC. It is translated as CASSFGRGKSYEQYF. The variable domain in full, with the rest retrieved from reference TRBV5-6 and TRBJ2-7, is DAGVTQSPTHLIKTRGQQVTLRCSPKSGHDTVSWYQQALGQGPQFIFQYYEEEERQRGNFPDRFSGHQFPNYSSELNVNALLLGDSALYLCASSFGRGKSYEQYFGPGTRLTVT.

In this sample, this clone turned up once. In DNA, the CDR3 is TGTGCCAGCAGACACAGTTTTAATCAGCCCCAGCATTTT. It specifies CASRHSFNQPQHF. The chain has TRBV7-8 and TRBJ1-5; D gene uncertain. The germline V gene encodes CDR1 SGHVS and CDR2 FQNEAQ. The CDR3 covers 13 residues. V lost 6 bases and J 4 bases, leaving 10 bases between the germline ends.

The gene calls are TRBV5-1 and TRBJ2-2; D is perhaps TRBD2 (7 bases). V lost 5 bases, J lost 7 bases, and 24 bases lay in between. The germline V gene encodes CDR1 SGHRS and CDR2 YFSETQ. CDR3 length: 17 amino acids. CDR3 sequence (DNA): TGCGCCAGCAGTTCGGATTCGAGGGGGGGCAGTGGCGGGGAGCTGTTTTTT. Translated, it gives CASSSDSRGGSGGELFF. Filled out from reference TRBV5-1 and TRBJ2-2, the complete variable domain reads KAGVTQTPRYLIKTRGQQVTLSCSPISGHRSVSWYQQTPGQGLQFLFEYFSETQRNKGNFPGRFSGRQFSNSRSEMNVSTLELGDSALYLCASSSDSRGGSGGELFFGEGSRLTVL.

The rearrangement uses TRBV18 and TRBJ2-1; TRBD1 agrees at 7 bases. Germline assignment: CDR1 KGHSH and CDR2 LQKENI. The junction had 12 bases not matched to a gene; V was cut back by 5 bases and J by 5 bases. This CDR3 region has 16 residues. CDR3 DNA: TGTGCCAGCTCAACGAAGGGGGCCTTGTTTGACAATGAGCAGTTCTTC. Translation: CASSTKGALFDNEQFF.

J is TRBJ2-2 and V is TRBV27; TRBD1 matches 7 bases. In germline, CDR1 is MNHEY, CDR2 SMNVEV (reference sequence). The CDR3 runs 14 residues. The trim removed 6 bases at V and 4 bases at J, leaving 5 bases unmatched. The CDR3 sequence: CASRGTATTGELFF. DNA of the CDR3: TGTGCCAGCAGGGGGACAGCGACCACCGGGGAGCTGTTTTTT.

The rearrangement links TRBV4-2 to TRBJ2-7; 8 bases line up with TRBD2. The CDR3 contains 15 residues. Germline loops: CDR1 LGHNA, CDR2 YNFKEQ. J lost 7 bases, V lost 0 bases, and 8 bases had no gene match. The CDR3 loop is CASSQDIAGTGEQYF. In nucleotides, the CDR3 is TGTGCCAGCAGCCAAGATATAGCGGGGACCGGAGAGCAGTACTTC.

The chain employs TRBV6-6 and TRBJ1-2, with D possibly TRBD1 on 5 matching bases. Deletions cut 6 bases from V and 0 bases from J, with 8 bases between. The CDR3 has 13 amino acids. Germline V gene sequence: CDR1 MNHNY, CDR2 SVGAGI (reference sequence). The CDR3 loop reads CASRQVPNYGYTF. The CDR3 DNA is TGTGCCAGCAGACAGGTCCCTAACTATGGCTACACCTTC.

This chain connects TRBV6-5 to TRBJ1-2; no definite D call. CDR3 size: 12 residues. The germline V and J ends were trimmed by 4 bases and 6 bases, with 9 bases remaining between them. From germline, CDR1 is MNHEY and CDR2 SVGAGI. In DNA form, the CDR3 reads TGTGCCAGCAGTTCCCCTATTGATGGCTACACCTTC. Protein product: CASSSPIDGYTF.

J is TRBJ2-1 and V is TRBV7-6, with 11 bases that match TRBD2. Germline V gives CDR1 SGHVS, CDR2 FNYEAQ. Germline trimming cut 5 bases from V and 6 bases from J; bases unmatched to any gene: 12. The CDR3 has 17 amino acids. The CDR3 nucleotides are TGTGCCAGCAGCCCACGCGAGCTAGCGGGAGGATCCAATGAGCAGTTCTTC. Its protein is CASSPRELAGGSNEQFF.

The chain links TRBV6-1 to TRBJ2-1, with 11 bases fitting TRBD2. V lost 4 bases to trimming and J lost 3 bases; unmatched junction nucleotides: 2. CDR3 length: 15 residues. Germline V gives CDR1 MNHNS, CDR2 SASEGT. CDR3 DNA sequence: TGTGCCAGCAGTGCTAGCGGGGGGAACTACAATGAGCAGTTCTTC. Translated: CASSASGGNYNEQFF.